The clone carrying this TCR beta chain has more than one count but fewer than ten. Its antigen is as yet unknown. Here immunoSEQ multiplex PCR was the method, and the copy in TCRdb shows in-frame clones only, minus some. The sample records tens of thousands of clones, about four fifths being singletons. Germline CDR1 and CDR2: MGHRA and YSYEKL. CDR3 length equals 14 residues. V lost 0 bases, J lost 2 bases, and 7 bases lay in between. This entry comes from a study of T cell responses to AZD1222 COVID-19 vaccine. Whole-study results and caveats: Unmutated variant regions are reportedly targeted by nearly half of spike-specific TCRs. Clonal diversity was possibly underestimated; the donors were predominantly white British and more often female.

The clonotype was recovered from an adult in good health. The sequenced sample was peripheral blood, obtained on day 0 of AZD1222 vaccination. The chain joins TRBV4-1 to TRBJ1-2, with D unclear. The DNA of the CDR3 is TGCGCCAGCAGCCAAGAGGAACAGAACTATGGCTACACCTTC. Residues: CASSQEEQNYGYTF.